The 26 T cell receptor beta chains below all came from one sample that was sequenced in a study of T cells after yellow fever vaccination. TCRdb redid the calling of the 5' RACE reads with MiXCR, one entry per CDR3 protein. The table lists 450,000 to 550,000 distinct CDR3 sequences, 21% of them singletons. The sequencing used PBMCs, collected roughly 20 days after the first yellow fever vaccination. These receptors all stem from a man younger than 30 who received the YFV17D yellow fever vaccine.

V and J are TRBV6-1 and TRBJ1-3, with D tentatively TRBD1 (5 bases). Germline CDR1 reads MNHNS; CDR2 reads SASEGT. The CDR3 sequence is 14 residues long. V lost 7 bases and J 0 bases, leaving 10 bases between the germline ends. The CDR3, as DNA: TGTGCCAGCACGGGACGGCACTCTGGAAACACCATATATTTT. It translates to CASTGRHSGNTIYF.

The chain recombines TRBV2 with TRBJ1-5, with 9 positions matching TRBD1. The CDR3 has 15 residues. V was clipped by 6 bases and J by 7 bases; unmatched bases: 10. Germline-derived CDR1 and CDR2 are SNHLY and FYNNEI. The CDR3 DNA reads TGTGCCAGCAGCTCCGGGACAGGGTTGTGGCAGCCCCAGCATTTT. Translated, it gives CASSSGTGLWQPQHF.

This clonotype has only a few counts. The gene calls are TRBV24-1 and TRBJ2-1, with no clear D. The germline V gene has CDR1 KGHDR and CDR2 SFDVKD. CDR3 length: 14 amino acids. V lost 5 bases, J lost 1 base, and 8 bases lay in between. The CDR3 DNA is TGTGCCACCAGTGGACTCCCGTCCTACAATGAGCAGTTCTTC. Translated: CATSGLPSYNEQFF.

V is TRBV5-1 and J is TRBJ2-5; TRBD2 aligns across 11 bases. Germline CDR1 reads SGHRS; CDR2 reads YFSETQ. The CDR3 totals 14 residues. J gave up 3 bases and V 3 bases, and 1 base lay outside the gene matches. The CDR3 DNA reads as TGCGCCAGCAGCTCGACTAGCGGGAAAGAGACCCAGTACTTC. Translating gives CASSSTSGKETQYF.

This clonotype was seen only a few times. The rearrangement links TRBV7-2 to TRBJ2-5; D unclear. Germline CDR1 is SGHTA and CDR2 is FQGNSA. V was shortened by 0 bases and J by 7 bases, with 12 bases between the two germline ends. This CDR3 has 14 amino acids. The CDR3 nucleotides read TGTGCCAGCAGCTTAGCCGCCGACTCGGGGACCCAGTACTTC. This gives the protein CASSLAADSGTQYF.

This clonotype was picked up a small number of times. The CDR3 DNA follows: TGTGCCAGCAGCTTGGGGGGCGGGGGGCCATACAATGAGCAGTTCTTC. Encoded protein: CASSLGGGGPYNEQFF. The chain couples TRBV5-6 to TRBJ2-1; 8 bases are a match to TRBD2. CDR1 and CDR2 (germline): SGHDT, YYEEEE. Trimming removed 0 bases from V and 4 bases from J; junction bases left unmatched: 6. The CDR3 runs 16 residues.

This clonotype showed up just a few times. The V gene is TRBV14, the J gene TRBJ1-4; D is uncertain. Germline assignment: CDR1 SGHDN and CDR2 FVKESK. This CDR3 comprises 13 residues. Trimming took 5 bases from V and 10 from J, leaving 14 bases between them. CDR3 residues: CASSKQGFGKLFF. The CDR3 DNA follows: TGTGCCAGCAGCAAGCAAGGGTTTGGAAAACTGTTTTTT.

This clonotype was found a few times. The CDR3 bases are TGTGCCAGCAGCTTAGCAGGGAGCACCGGGGAGCTGTTTTTT. Amino acid sequence: CASSLAGSTGELFF. This chain connects TRBV7-9 to TRBJ2-2, with a weak D call TRBD2 (5 bases). Trimming left V 0 bases short and J 4 bases short, with 6 bases between. The CDR3 contains 14 residues. Looked up from germline, CDR1 is SEHNR and CDR2 is FQNEAQ (reference sequence).

This clonotype occurred many times. V usage is TRBV11-3 and J usage is TRBJ1-1, with 9 bases matching TRBD1. J lost 4 bases, V lost 1 base, and 13 bases had no gene match. This CDR3 spans 18 amino acids. CDR1 and CDR2 from the germline V gene are SGHNT and YENEEA. The CDR3 nucleotides read TGTGCCAGCAGCTTAGTTGGGACAGGGAGCGTCCGCGGCACTGAAGCTTTCTTT. Its protein product is CASSLVGTGSVRGTEAFF.

The rearrangement joins TRBV3-1 to TRBJ1-5; D ambiguous. CDR1 and CDR2 from the germline V gene are LGHDT and YNNKEL (reference sequence). Deletions cut 4 bases from V and 7 bases from J, with 14 bases between. The length of the CDR3 is 14 residues. In DNA, the CDR3 is TGTGCCAGCAGCCGATCGGACTCGGGCCAGCCCCAGCATTTT. Residues: CASSRSDSGQPQHF.

CDR3 DNA sequence: TGTGCCAGCAGGGAGCAGGGGACCCAGTACTTC. Encoded protein: CASREQGTQYF. The gene calls are TRBV6-2 or TRBV6-3 and TRBJ2-5, with D possibly matching TRBD1 (5 bases). CDR1 and CDR2 from the germline V gene are MNHEY and SVGEGT. Trimming took off 6 bases at V and 7 bases at J, with 9 bases between the two ends. The CDR3 is 11 residues long.

V is TRBV4-1 and J is TRBJ2-7; TRBD2 aligns across 8 bases. The CDR3 runs 18 residues. The V segment lost 0 bases and the J segment 1 base; nucleotides outside the gene matches: 11. In germline, CDR1 is MGHRA, CDR2 YSYEKL. The CDR3 loop reads CASSQERGGGLTSYEQYF. The CDR3 nucleotides are TGCGCCAGCAGCCAAGAAAGGGGCGGGGGGCTTACTTCCTACGAGCAGTACTTC.

The V and J genes are TRBV27 and TRBJ2-1; the match to TRBD1 covers 10 bases. Germline V CDR1 and CDR2: MNHEY, SMNVEV (reference sequence). With 4 bases clipped from V and 0 bases from J, the junction kept 3 bases outside the gene matches. The CDR3 consists of 16 residues. CDR3 loop: CASSSTGGYSYNEQFF. The DNA of the CDR3 is TGTGCCAGCAGTTCGACAGGGGGCTACTCCTACAATGAGCAGTTCTTC.

This clonotype turned up a few times. The CDR3 here is CASSLGPTRVNQPQHF. The CDR3 DNA sequence: TGTGCCAGCAGCTTGGGTCCGACGCGAGTCAATCAGCCCCAGCATTTT. This chain connects TRBV7-2 to TRBJ1-5; D gene uncertain. CDR3 length equals 16 residues. Germline CDR1 reads SGHTA; CDR2 reads FQGNSA. With 3 bases removed from V and 3 bases from J, the gap between germline ends came to 15 bases.

Of note for this clonotype: The junction shows a germline mismatch at one end, possibly a read error. The gene calls are TRBV7-3 and TRBJ1-2, with D maybe TRBD1 (5 bases). Germline V CDR1 and CDR2: SGHTA, FQGTGA. The CDR3 runs to 12 residues. The CDR3 here is CASSLSGSGQHF. CDR3 nucleotide sequence: TGTGCCAGCAGCTTAAGTGGGTCCGGACAACACTTC.

The rearrangement uses TRBV19 and TRBJ2-5, with D perhaps matching TRBD2 (6 bases). Germline V gene lookup returns CDR1 LNHDA and CDR2 SQIVND (reference sequence). CDR3 length: 16 residues. V was trimmed by 6 bases and J by 3 bases, leaving 20 bases between them. For the CDR3, the DNA is TGTGCCAGTAGCCCCCGTGGAGGGAGTACGGAAGAGACCCAGTACTTC. The encoded protein is CASSPRGGSTEETQYF.

This clonotype turned up a few times. In DNA form, the CDR3 reads TGTGCCAGCAGCGTAGGGCTGAACTACGAGCAGTACTTC. Amino acids: CASSVGLNYEQYF. V gene TRBV9 combines with J gene TRBJ2-7; D is undetermined. Germline loops: CDR1 SGDLS, CDR2 YYNGEE. The CDR3 runs to 13 residues. Trimming pared 0 bases from V and 3 bases from J, leaving 7 bases between.

This clonotype was seen ten or more times. This sequence joins TRBV7-2 and TRBJ2-7, with D perhaps given as TRBD1 or TRBD2 (6 bases each). The ends were cut back, 1 base at V and 0 bases at J, with 7 bases in the middle. The germline CDR1 and CDR2 sequences are SGHTA and FQGNSA. There are 14 residues in the CDR3. This CDR3 reads CASSLGGASYEQYF. CDR3 nucleotides: TGTGCCAGCAGCTTAGGGGGGGCCTCCTACGAGCAGTACTTC.

This chain joins TRBV6-1 and TRBJ1-5; tentatively, D is TRBD1 (6 bases). Trimming took 2 bases from V and 2 from J, leaving 16 bases between them. The CDR3 covers 17 residues. The germline V gene has CDR1 MNHNS and CDR2 SASEGT. The CDR3 DNA sequence: TGTGCCAGCAGTGAAACCCCCAGGGGTACGGGCAATCAGCCCCAGCATTTT. It encodes CASSETPRGTGNQPQHF.

This clonotype has just a few counts. This chain connects TRBV5-1 to TRBJ1-2; D unclear. Germline V gene lookup returns CDR1 SGHRS and CDR2 YFSETQ. Between the trimmed V and J ends, which lost 5 bases and 5 bases, there was a span of 13 bases. The CDR3 has 13 amino acids. CDR3 nucleotides: TGCGCCAGCAGTATAGAGCCGTCGTATGGCTACACCTTC. As protein: CASSIEPSYGYTF.

This clonotype has a handful of counts. J is TRBJ2-6 and V is TRBV5-1; D tentatively reads TRBD1 or TRBD2 (6 bases each). The germline gives CDR1 SGHRS, CDR2 YFSETQ. The CDR3 runs 20 residues. V was trimmed by 1 base and J by 3 bases, leaving 23 bases between them. CDR3 bases: TGCGCCAGCAGCTTGCACGGGGGACAAACTTTAATCGGTGGGGCCAACGTCCTGACTTTC. Protein: CASSLHGGQTLIGGANVLTF. The full variable domain, its missing parts supplied by reference TRBV5-1 and TRBJ2-6, is KAGVTQTPRYLIKTRGQQVTLSCSPISGHRSVSWYQQTPGQGLQFLFEYFSETQRNKGNFPGRFSGRQFSNSRSEMNVSTLELGDSALYLCASSLHGGQTLIGGANVLTFGAGSRLTVL.

A few counts support this clonotype. The rearrangement joins TRBV7-2 to TRBJ1-3; 8 bases are shared with TRBD1. J lost 0 bases, V lost 3 bases, and 4 bases had no gene match. CDR1 SGHTA and CDR2 FQGNSA come from the germline V gene. The CDR3 runs 16 residues. CDR3 region: CASSLGTGRSGNTIYF. CDR3 DNA: TGTGCCAGCAGCTTGGGGACAGGCCGCTCTGGAAACACCATATATTTT.

CDR3 sequence reads: CASSLVADSPLHF. The CDR3 bases are TGTGCCAGCAGCCTCGTGGCGGATTCACCCCTCCACTTT. V gene TRBV7-9 combines with J gene TRBJ1-6, with D unresolved. Germline CDR1 is SEHNR and CDR2 is FQNEAQ (reference sequence). Trimming cost V 5 bases and J 8 bases, with 10 bases left between them. The CDR3 is made up of 13 amino acids. The full variable domain, rest sourced from reference TRBV7-9 and TRBJ1-6, is DTGVSQNPRHKITKRGQNVTFRCDPISEHNRLYWYRQTLGQGPEFLTYFQNEAQLEKSRLLSDRFSAERPKGSFSTLEIQRTEQGDSAMYLCASSLVADSPLHFGNGTRLTVT.

The rearrangement links TRBV11-1 to TRBJ2-2; 12 nucleotides align to TRBD2. This CDR3 is built from 18 residues. J was trimmed by 1 base and V by 5 bases; bases with no gene match: 8. Germline V gene sequence: CDR1 SGHAT, CDR2 FQDESV (reference sequence). CDR3 region: CASSAHPGLAGNTGELFF. As DNA, the CDR3 is TGTGCCAGCAGCGCTCACCCGGGACTAGCGGGGAACACCGGGGAGCTGTTTTTT.

This clonotype was recorded a few times. CDR3 bases: TGTGCCAGCAGCCCTCAAAGAGGGGTCCAGTACTTC. Its translation: CASSPQRGVQYF. The rearrangement uses TRBV3-1 and TRBJ2-5; D assignment may be TRBD1 or TRBD2 (5 bases each). Germline loops: CDR1 LGHDT, CDR2 YNNKEL (reference sequence). V was shortened by 4 bases and J by 10 bases, with 13 bases between the two germline ends. The length of the CDR3 is 12 residues.

The J gene is TRBJ2-1, the V gene TRBV6-1; D possibly uses TRBD1 or TRBD2 (5 bases each). Germline V gene data show CDR1 as MNHNS and CDR2 as SASEGT. CDR3 length: 15 residues. With 7 bases removed from V and 6 bases from J, the gap between germline ends came to 19 bases. In nucleotides, the CDR3 is TGTGCCAGCATGGGGGTAGGTGCCGGGGCCAATGAGCAGTTCTTC. This encodes CASMGVGAGANEQFF.